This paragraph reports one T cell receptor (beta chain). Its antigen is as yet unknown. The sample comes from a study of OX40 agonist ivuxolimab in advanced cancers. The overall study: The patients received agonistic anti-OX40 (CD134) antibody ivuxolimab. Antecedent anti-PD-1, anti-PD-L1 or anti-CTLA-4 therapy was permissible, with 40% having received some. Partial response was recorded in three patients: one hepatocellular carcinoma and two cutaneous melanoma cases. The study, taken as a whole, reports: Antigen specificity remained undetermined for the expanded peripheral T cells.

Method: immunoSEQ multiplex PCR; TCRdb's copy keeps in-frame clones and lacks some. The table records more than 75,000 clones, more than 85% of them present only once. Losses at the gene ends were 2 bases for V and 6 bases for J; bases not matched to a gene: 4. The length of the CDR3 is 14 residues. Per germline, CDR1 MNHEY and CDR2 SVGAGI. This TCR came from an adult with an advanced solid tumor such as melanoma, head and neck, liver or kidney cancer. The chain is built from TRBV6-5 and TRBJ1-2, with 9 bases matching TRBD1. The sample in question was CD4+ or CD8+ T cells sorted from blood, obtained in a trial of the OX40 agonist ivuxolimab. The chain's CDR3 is CASSYRGQGDGYTF. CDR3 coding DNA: TGTGCCAGCAGTTACCGGGGACAGGGTGATGGCTACACCTTC.